This TCR beta chain was captured in a study of shared clonotypes between healthy human individuals. Study results and limitations: Non-shared clonotypes had lower generation probabilities than those shared by all four donors.

J gave up 5 bases and V 2 bases, and 5 bases lay outside the gene matches. CDR1 is MNHEY, CDR2 SVGAGI, per germline. The CDR3 runs 16 residues. None of the donors, who were healthy HIV-negative adults, had recently had acute infections or vaccinations. On this clone: Its target is unknown.

Libraries were prepared by immunoSEQ multiplex PCR; TCRdb keeps only in-frame clonotypes and omits some of them. The sample has 2 million to 3 million clones, roughly nine tenths seen once. The sample comprised naive CD4+ T cells sorted from blood. Subset in this sample: CD45RA+ positively selected. The clonotype originates from a man younger than 30 in good health. The chain is built from TRBV6-5 and TRBJ2-3, with 12 bases identical to TRBD2. DNA for the CDR3: TGTGCCAGCAGTTACCTGTCTAGCGGGAGGGTAGATACGCAGTATTTT. Its translation is CASSYLSSGRVDTQYF.